This record covers a single T cell receptor (beta chain). It lacks a known antigen. The record has no base qualities; no much larger clone is one base away. This CDR3 is also generated by other DNA sequences in the sample. TRB sequencing used genomic DNA with the immunoSEQ assay at survey resolution or the hsTCRB kit. Processing in the source paper ran as follows. The immunoSEQ software handled initial read processing, and the LymphoSeq R package was used for repertoire analyses. Clonality was computed as 1 minus normalized Shannon entropy; Gini coefficient was also calculated for each TRB dataset. Phenotypes of unsorted samples were inferred by mapping TRB sequences from sorted subsets of the recipient or donor onto the same recipient's unsorted samples. As stored in TCRdb, this immuneACCESS dataset retains in-frame rearrangements with V and J assigned. A fraction of the clones does not appear; measured against another copy, unresolved V genes explain less than half of the discrepancy, and the remainder lacks a known reason. The V and J calls and the clone size are those of that table, but D and trimming were determined from the DNA. In this sample, about 14,000 clones appear, none counted once only. Together, the top ten hold approximately 22% of the sample.

The CDR3 runs 15 residues from the cysteine to the phenylalanine. This entry keeps only the CDR3 DNA: 45 bases, framed from base 1. In the germline V gene, CDR1 corresponds to SGDLS and CDR2 to YYNGEE. The V end gives up 9 bases and the J end 4 bases, leaving 14 bases in the junction not matched to a gene. Sample treatment or condition, as interpreted from the label and publication: high-dose cyclophosphamide on days +3 and +4 as single-agent GVHD prophylaxis. For conditioning, the PTCy patients got busulfan and fludarabine, then a related or unrelated marrow graft, followed by cyclophosphamide on days +3 and +4. The PTCy-treated patients were drawn from a prospective, multi-institutional clinical trial. Mononuclear cells from peripheral blood and bone marrow were separated by Ficoll-Hypaque density centrifugation and then cryopreserved. These data come from a study of T cells after posttransplantation cyclophosphamide (TCRdb year 2016). Regarding the research as a whole: Using TRB sequencing, the study followed how the T cell repertoire reconstituted after myeloablative bone marrow transplantation in which posttransplantation cyclophosphamide served as GVHD prophylaxis. In 3 patients, TRB sequencing was also performed on up to 3 more blood samples taken 2 to 5.2 years after transplant, and in 4 patients, pretransplant blood was also TRB-sequenced. Samples from around 40 PTCy-treated patients and some 16 related bone marrow donors of those patients were subjected to antigen receptor sequencing. Public TRB sequences were checked against a database of over 3,500 sequences associated with responses to pathogens, tumor antigens, self-antigens and alloantigens. Because TRA and TRB clonality correlated tightly in 9 samples, later TCR analyses were limited to TRB. Blood from every one of the roughly 30 PTCy patients who had 1-year posttransplant specimens underwent TRB sequencing. Here is what the overall study found, with its caveats: The TRB repertoires of T cells infiltrating skin or the GI tract showed only limited overlap with the TRB repertoires found in blood. Donor-recipient similarity was low at 1-2 months but rose over the first year, and later blood repertoires were often dominated by donor CD8+ memory clones. Across 45 patients, TRB clonality was highly associated with recipient CMV seropositivity and CMV reactivation, and PTCy diversity was similar to diversity in CNI/methotrexate controls.

The TCR was taken from a female patient in her thirties or forties who received an allogeneic stem cell transplant from a related donor, was CMV-positive, and had no GVHD. Post transplant, some T cells may arise from the graft donor. The rearrangement joined TRBV9 to TRBJ2-7, with 9 bases in between that match TRBD1. This sample comprised PBMCs, obtained approximately 1,200 days after allogeneic stem cell transplant with posttransplant cyclophosphamide. The CDR3 protein is CAICFGQGTAYEQYF. The nucleotide sequence is given as TGTGCCATTTGTTTCGGACAGGGGACGGCATACGAGCAGTACTTC.